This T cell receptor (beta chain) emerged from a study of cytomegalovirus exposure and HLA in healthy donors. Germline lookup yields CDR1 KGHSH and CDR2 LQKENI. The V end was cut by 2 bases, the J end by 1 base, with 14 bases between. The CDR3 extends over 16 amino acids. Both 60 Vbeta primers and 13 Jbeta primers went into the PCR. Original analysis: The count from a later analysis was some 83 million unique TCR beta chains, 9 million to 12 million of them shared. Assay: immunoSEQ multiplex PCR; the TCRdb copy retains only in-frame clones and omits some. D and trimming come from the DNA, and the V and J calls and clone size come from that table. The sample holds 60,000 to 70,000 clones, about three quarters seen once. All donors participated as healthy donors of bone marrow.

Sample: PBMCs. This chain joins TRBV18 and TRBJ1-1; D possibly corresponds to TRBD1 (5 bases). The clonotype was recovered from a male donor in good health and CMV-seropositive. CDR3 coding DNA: TGTGCCAGCTCACCAAGGCCGGAGGGACCGAACACTGAAGCTTTCTTT. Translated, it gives CASSPRPEGPNTEAFF.